Shown below are 10 T cell receptor beta chains from a single sample sequenced in a study of cytomegalovirus exposure and HLA in healthy donors listed by TCRdb under 2017. The library was prepared using the immunoSEQ multiplex PCR assay. A mixture of 60 forward primers for TCR Vbeta segments and 13 reverse primers for TCR Jbeta segments was used in the multiplex PCR. Not all clones reach the TCRdb copy of this immuneACCESS table, which keeps in-frame sequences only. Checked studies attribute under half of the gap to unresolved V genes and leave the rest unexplained. A total of about 180,000 clones appear in this sample, about 78% of them only once. The ten biggest clones cover under 2.5% of the sample. The specimen sequenced was PBMCs. These receptors came from a man aged 55 to 70 in good health and CMV-seronegative.

The CDR3 DNA sequence: TGCGCCAGCCGCCCGGGCACTAGCTTAGGTCACGAGACCCAGTACTTC. Amino acids: CASRPGTSLGHETQYF. This sequence joins TRBV4-1 and TRBJ2-5, with a possible D match to TRBD2 (6 bases). Deletions cut 8 bases from V and 5 bases from J, with 24 bases between. Germline V lookup: CDR1 MGHRA, CDR2 YSYEKL. The CDR3 runs 16 residues.

This sequence joins TRBV2 and TRBJ2-2, with no clear D. The V end lost 6 bases, the J end lost 4 bases, and 12 bases lay between the germline ends. The CDR3 covers 14 residues. Germline lookup yields CDR1 SNHLY and CDR2 FYNNEI. The CDR3 here is CASSTQDTTGELFF. The CDR3 DNA reads as TGTGCCAGCAGCACCCAGGATACCACCGGGGAGCTGTTTTTT.

This chain uses TRBV6-6 with TRBJ1-1; a weak D match, TRBD1 (6 bases). V was pared by 6 bases and J by 6 bases, with 17 bases between. CDR3 length: 14 residues. The germline gives CDR1 MNHNY, CDR2 SVGAGI (reference sequence). DNA of the CDR3: TGTGCCAGCAGCTGGGACAACCTCAAGGCTGAAGCTTTCTTT. Translation: CASSWDNLKAEAFF.

This chain links TRBV18 with TRBJ1-1; D is unresolved. Germline values: CDR1 KGHSH, CDR2 LQKENI. The length of the CDR3 is 14 residues. V shed 2 bases and J shed 5 bases, with 12 bases lying between them. As DNA, the CDR3 is TGTGCCAGCTCACCAAACAGACGTCGAACTGAAGCTTTCTTT. It specifies CASSPNRRRTEAFF.

The chain employs TRBV10-3 and TRBJ2-1, with TRBD1 matching 7 bases. The CDR3 totals 15 residues. In germline, CDR1 is ENHRY, CDR2 SYGVKD. Trimming cost V 0 bases and J 5 bases; bases outside gene matches: 4. The CDR3, as DNA: TGTGCCATCAGTGAGTCGGACAGGCGGAACAATGAGCAGTTCTTC. Encoded protein: CAISESDRRNNEQFF.

This chain uses TRBV9 with TRBJ2-1; 12 nucleotides line up with TRBD2. The CDR3 totals 15 residues. Trimming at V came to 4 bases and at J to 5 bases, leaving 4 bases not matched to a gene. Germline loops: CDR1 SGDLS, CDR2 YYNGEE. CDR3 loop: CASSKLAGGDNEQFF. The CDR3 coding sequence is TGTGCCAGCAGCAAACTAGCGGGAGGTGACAATGAGCAGTTCTTC.

The rearrangement joins TRBV7-8 to TRBJ2-2; no reliable D call. The CDR3 loop spans 16 amino acids. The germline V gene encodes CDR1 SGHVS and CDR2 FQNEAQ. Trimming stripped 0 bases from V and 2 bases from J, with 10 bases between. Here the CDR3 reads CASSLASRGNTGELFF. In DNA form, the CDR3 reads TGTGCCAGCAGCTTAGCGTCCCGCGGTAACACCGGGGAGCTGTTTTTT. Filled out from reference TRBV7-8 and TRBJ2-2, the complete variable domain reads GAGVSQSPRYKVAKRGQDVALRCDPISGHVSLFWYQQALGQGPEFLTYFQNEAQLDKSGLPSDRFFAERPEGSVSTLKIQRTQQEDSAVYLCASSLASRGNTGELFFGEGSRLTVL.

The chain combines TRBV7-2 with TRBJ1-5; D remains ambiguous. The CDR3 has 17 amino acids. V was cut by 5 bases and J by 11 bases, with 28 bases left in between. Per germline, CDR1 SGHTA and CDR2 FQGNSA. CDR3 region: CASSPYVLGAVSASQHF. CDR3 in DNA: TGTGCCAGCAGCCCTTACGTCCTTGGCGCAGTCAGCGCCTCCCAGCATTTT.

This chain connects TRBV7-3 to TRBJ2-6; weak D call: TRBD1 (5 bases). The germline V gene has CDR1 SGHTA and CDR2 FQGTGA. This CDR3 is built from 16 residues. The germline V and J ends were trimmed by 2 bases and 0 bases, with 8 bases remaining between them. This chain's CDR3 is CASSLPGYSGANVLTF. The CDR3 DNA reads TGTGCCAGCAGCTTACCAGGGTACTCTGGGGCCAACGTCCTGACTTTC.

The rearrangement uses TRBV2 and TRBJ2-5, with D uncertain. This CDR3 spans 13 amino acids. Trimming cost V 5 bases and J 2 bases, with 9 bases left between them. CDR1 is SNHLY and CDR2 is FYNNEI in the germline V gene. The DNA for the CDR3 is TGTGCCAGCAGTCCAAGAGAACAAGAGACCCAGTACTTC. Translated, it gives CASSPREQETQYF. The full variable domain, completed using reference TRBV2 and TRBJ2-5, is EPEVTQTPSHQVTQMGQEVILRCVPISNHLYFYWYRQILGQKVEFLVSFYNNEISEKSEIFDDQFSVERPDGSNFTLKIRSTKLEDSAMYFCASSPREQETQYFGPGTRLLVL.